The 13 T cell receptor beta chains in this list originate from one sample, sequenced in a study of low-dose radiotherapy and immunotherapy resistance in tumors. With TRAV- and TRBV-specific primers, first-strand cDNA was made, covering the alpha and beta chains. TCRs were put through approximately 20 PCR cycles of amplification with Phusion. A constant-region primer and the V-primer adapter served as the primer pair. From the reads, TCRdb called clonotypes with MiXCR, one entry per CDR3 protein. The sample lists 15,000 to 20,000 distinct CDR3 sequences; approximately 70% were seen once. The origin of the receptors is a human donor with advanced metastatic prostate, ovarian, gallbladder or colorectal cancer (not recorded which). This table probably holds off-target reads from a library built for another chain.

The chain joins TRBV20-1 to TRBJ1-5; a possible D gene is TRBD1 (5 bases). With 2 bases removed from V and 2 bases from J, the gap between germline ends came to 16 bases. The CDR3 totals 16 residues. Looked up from germline, CDR1 is DFQATT and CDR2 is SNEGSKA (reference sequence). The CDR3 sequence: CSARPGRGLGNQPQHF. CDR3 bases: TGCAGTGCTAGACCTGGGAGGGGTCTCGGCAATCAGCCCCAGCATTTT.

V is TRBV5-1 and J is TRBJ2-1, with a weak D call TRBD2 (5 bases). Germline CDR1 SGHRS, CDR2 YFSETQ. This CDR3 is 12 amino acids long. The ends were cut back, 7 bases at V and 7 bases at J, with 12 bases in the middle. This CDR3 is CASWNPGNEQFF. The CDR3 DNA reads TGCGCCAGCTGGAACCCGGGAAATGAGCAGTTCTTC. Full variable domain (rest looked up from reference TRBV5-1 and TRBJ2-1): KAGVTQTPRYLIKTRGQQVTLSCSPISGHRSVSWYQQTPGQGLQFLFEYFSETQRNKGNFPGRFSGRQFSNSRSEMNVSTLELGDSALYLCASWNPGNEQFFGPGTRLTVL.

This clonotype appeared once. The genes are TRBV7-2 and TRBJ2-3; 9 positions agree with TRBD2. CDR1 SGHTA and CDR2 FQGNSA come from the germline V gene. This CDR3 has 16 amino acids. Losses at the gene ends were 7 bases for V and 4 bases for J; bases not matched to a gene: 12. The CDR3 reads CASKRDLAGYADTQYF. CDR3 in DNA: TGTGCCAGCAAGCGGGACCTAGCGGGATATGCAGATACGCAGTATTTT.

This chain joins TRBV29-1 and TRBJ2-2; TRBD1 matches 8 bases. Germline-derived CDR1 and CDR2 are SQVTM and ANQGSEA. Losses at the gene ends were 6 bases for V and 2 bases for J; bases not matched to a gene: 11. This CDR3 contains 16 residues. This CDR3 reads CSVAGGTGDNTGELFF. The CDR3, as DNA: TGCAGCGTGGCCGGAGGGACAGGAGATAACACCGGGGAGCTGTTTTTT.

The V call is TRBV2, the J call TRBJ2-1; the D is unclear. The CDR3 is 14 amino acids. Trimming removed 9 bases at V and 5 bases at J, with 17 bases between. Looked up from germline, CDR1 is SNHLY and CDR2 is FYNNEI. CDR3 bases: TGTGCCAGTACGCAGCAATTGCTAAACAATGAGCAGTTCTTC. It is translated as CASTQQLLNNEQFF.

The rearrangement uses TRBV12-3 or TRBV12-4 and TRBJ2-3, with D possibly matching TRBD2 (5 bases). The CDR3 loop spans 14 amino acids. The V end lost 7 bases, the J end lost 4 bases, and 15 bases lay between the germline ends. Written as DNA, the CDR3 is TGTGCCAGCACACTAGGACCAGTTCCAGATACGCAGTATTTT. This codes for CASTLGPVPDTQYF.

The CDR3 loop reads CASSVDGLAGGRGETQYF. The CDR3 nucleotides are TGTGCCAGCAGCGTTGACGGACTAGCGGGGGGCCGGGGAGAGACCCAGTACTTC. The chain carries TRBV9 and TRBJ2-5; 14 bases match TRBD2. Unmatched junction bases numbered 10, after V lost 2 bases and J lost 4 bases. CDR1 and CDR2 (germline): SGDLS, YYNGEE. The CDR3 sequence is 18 residues long.

The chain carries TRBV28 and TRBJ1-5; D not resolved. Germline V lookup: CDR1 MDHEN, CDR2 SYDVKM. This CDR3 is 13 amino acids long. V lost 8 bases to trimming and J lost 7 bases, with 15 bases between them. The CDR3: CASSLVGSQPQHF. CDR3 DNA sequence: TGTGCCAGCTCCCTAGTTGGGTCCCAGCCCCAGCATTTT. The full variable domain, rest sourced from reference TRBV28 and TRBJ1-5, is DVKVTQSSRYLVKRTGEKVFLECVQDMDHENMFWYRQDPGLGLRLIYFSYDVKMKEKGDIPEGYSVSREKKERFSLILESASTNQTSMYLCASSLVGSQPQHFGDGTRLSIL.

The chain uses TRBV10-3 and TRBJ2-5; D not resolved. The ends were cut back, 4 bases at V and 3 bases at J, with 9 bases in the middle. Germline values: CDR1 ENHRY, CDR2 SYGVKD. This CDR3 has 13 amino acids. CDR3 protein: CAISAAVEETQYF. The CDR3 DNA follows: TGTGCCATCAGTGCGGCGGTAGAAGAGACCCAGTACTTC.

The chain's CDR3 is CASSFRSGGTPYEQYF. The CDR3 nucleotides read TGTGCCAGCAGTTTTCGGTCCGGAGGGACCCCCTACGAGCAGTACTTC. This chain joins TRBV12-3 or TRBV12-4 and TRBJ2-7, with D tentatively TRBD2 (6 bases). Trimming cost V 3 bases and J 2 bases, with 17 bases left between them. The CDR3 runs to 16 residues.

The chain employs TRBV7-9 and TRBJ2-1; no clear D. Trimming cost V 6 bases and J 0 bases, with 9 bases left between them. The CDR3 has 14 amino acids. Germline assignment: CDR1 SEHNR and CDR2 FQNEAQ (reference sequence). The DNA for the CDR3 is TGTGCCAGCAGAAATAAGAGCTCCTACAATGAGCAGTTCTTC. This sequence encodes CASRNKSSYNEQFF.

This chain connects TRBV19 to TRBJ2-6, with 8 bases matching TRBD1. Trimming took 4 bases from V and 2 from J; bases not matched to a gene: 10. Looked up from germline, CDR1 is LNHDA and CDR2 is SQIVND (reference sequence). The CDR3 spans 18 residues. CDR3 sequence (DNA): TGTGCCAGTAGTAGCACGGGACAGGTGGGGACTGGGGCCAACGTCCTGACTTTC. Protein product: CASSSTGQVGTGANVLTF.

The chain recombines TRBV6-2 or TRBV6-3 with TRBJ2-3; D ambiguous. Trimming took 3 bases from V and 2 from J, leaving 9 bases between them. The CDR3 has 14 amino acids. Germline V CDR1 and CDR2: MNHEY, SVGEGT. The CDR3 protein is CASSYLGSTDTQYF. CDR3 bases: TGTGCCAGCAGTTATTTGGGTTCCACAGATACGCAGTATTTT.